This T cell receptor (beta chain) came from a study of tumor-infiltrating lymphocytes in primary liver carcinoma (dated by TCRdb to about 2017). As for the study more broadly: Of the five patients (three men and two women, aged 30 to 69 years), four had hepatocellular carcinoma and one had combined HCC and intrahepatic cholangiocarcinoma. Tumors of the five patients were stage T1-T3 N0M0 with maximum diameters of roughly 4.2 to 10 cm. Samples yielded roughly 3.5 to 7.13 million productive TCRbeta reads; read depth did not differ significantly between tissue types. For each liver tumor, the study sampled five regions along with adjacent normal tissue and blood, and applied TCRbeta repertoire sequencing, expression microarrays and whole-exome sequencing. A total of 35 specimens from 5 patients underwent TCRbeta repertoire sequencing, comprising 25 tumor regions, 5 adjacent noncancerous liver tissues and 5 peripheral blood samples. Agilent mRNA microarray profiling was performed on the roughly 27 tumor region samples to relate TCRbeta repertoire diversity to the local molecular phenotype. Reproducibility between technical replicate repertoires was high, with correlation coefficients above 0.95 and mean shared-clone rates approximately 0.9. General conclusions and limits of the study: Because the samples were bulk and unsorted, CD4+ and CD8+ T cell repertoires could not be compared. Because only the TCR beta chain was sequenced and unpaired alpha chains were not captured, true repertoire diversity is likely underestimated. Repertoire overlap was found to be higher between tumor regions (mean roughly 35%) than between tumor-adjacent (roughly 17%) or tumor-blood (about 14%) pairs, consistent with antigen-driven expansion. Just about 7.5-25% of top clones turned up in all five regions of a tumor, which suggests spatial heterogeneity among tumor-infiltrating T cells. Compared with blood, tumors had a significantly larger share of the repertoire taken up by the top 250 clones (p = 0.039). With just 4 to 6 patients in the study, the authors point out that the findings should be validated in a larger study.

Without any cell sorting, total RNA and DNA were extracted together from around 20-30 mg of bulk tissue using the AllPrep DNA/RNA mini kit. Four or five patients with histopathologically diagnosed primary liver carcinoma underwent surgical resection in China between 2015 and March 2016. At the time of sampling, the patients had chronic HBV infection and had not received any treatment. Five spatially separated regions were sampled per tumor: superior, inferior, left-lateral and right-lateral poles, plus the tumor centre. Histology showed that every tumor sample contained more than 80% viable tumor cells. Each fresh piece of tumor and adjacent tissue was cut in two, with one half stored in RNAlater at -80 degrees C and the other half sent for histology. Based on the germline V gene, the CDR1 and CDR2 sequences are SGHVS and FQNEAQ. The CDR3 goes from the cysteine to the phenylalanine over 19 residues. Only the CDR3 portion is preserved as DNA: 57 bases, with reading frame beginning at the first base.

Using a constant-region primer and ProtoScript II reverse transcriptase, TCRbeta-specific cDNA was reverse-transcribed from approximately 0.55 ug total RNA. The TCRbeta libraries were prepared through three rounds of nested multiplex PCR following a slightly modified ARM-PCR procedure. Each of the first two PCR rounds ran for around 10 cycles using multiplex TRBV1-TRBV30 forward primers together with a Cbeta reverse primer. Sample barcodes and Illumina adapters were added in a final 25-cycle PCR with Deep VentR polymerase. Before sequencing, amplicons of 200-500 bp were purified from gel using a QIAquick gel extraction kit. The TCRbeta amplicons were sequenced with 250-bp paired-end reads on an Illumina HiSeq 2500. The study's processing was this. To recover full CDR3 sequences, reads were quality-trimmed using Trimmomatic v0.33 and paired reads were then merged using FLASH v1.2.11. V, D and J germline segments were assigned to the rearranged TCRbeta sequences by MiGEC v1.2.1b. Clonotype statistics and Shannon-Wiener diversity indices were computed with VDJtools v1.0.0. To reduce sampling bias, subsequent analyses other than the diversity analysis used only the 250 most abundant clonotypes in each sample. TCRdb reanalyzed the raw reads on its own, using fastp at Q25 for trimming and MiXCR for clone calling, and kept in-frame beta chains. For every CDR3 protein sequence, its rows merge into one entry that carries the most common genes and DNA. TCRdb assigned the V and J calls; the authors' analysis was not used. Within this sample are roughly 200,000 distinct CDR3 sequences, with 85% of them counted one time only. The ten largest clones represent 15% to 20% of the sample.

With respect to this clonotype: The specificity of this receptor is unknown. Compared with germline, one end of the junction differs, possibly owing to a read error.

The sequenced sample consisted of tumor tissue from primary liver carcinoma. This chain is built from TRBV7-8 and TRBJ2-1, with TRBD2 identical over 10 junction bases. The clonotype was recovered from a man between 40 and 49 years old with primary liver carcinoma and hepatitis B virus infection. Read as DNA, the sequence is TGTGCCAGCAGTTTAGATCCTAGCGGGAGCCATGGGGGCTACAATGAGCAGTTCTTC. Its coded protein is CASSLDPSGSHGGYNEQFF.